The 10 T cell receptor beta chains given below trace back to one sample, sequenced in a study of identical twins. Via MiXCR, TCRdb re-called the 5' RACE reads, giving one row per CDR3 protein. The top ten hold about 1.5% of the sample, which has about 890,000 distinct CDR3 sequences, about 12% seen once. This sample also belongs to another study, concerning yellow fever vaccine responses in identical twins.

The material sequenced was PBMCs. These TCRs come from a woman aged 18-29 years in good health.

This clonotype was seen at least ten times. The chain uses TRBV2 and TRBJ1-2; D might be TRBD1 (6 bases). The CDR3 is made up of 15 amino acids. V lost 4 bases, J lost 4 bases, and 16 bases lay in between. The germline V gene encodes CDR1 SNHLY and CDR2 FYNNEI. CDR3 coding DNA: TGTGCCAGCAGTGTTGAGGGGGAAGGGGCCTATGGCTACACCTTC. It is translated as CASSVEGEGAYGYTF.

The gene calls are TRBV5-1 and TRBJ1-6; D remains ambiguous. The V end was cut by 3 bases, the J end by 6 bases, with 10 bases between. The CDR3 runs to 14 residues. Germline CDR1 SGHRS, CDR2 YFSETQ. CDR3 sequence (DNA): TGCGCCAGCAGCTCCACGGAGGGTAATTCACCCCTCCACTTT. It translates to CASSSTEGNSPLHF.

This clonotype was recorded a few times. V is TRBV19 and J is TRBJ1-1; D remains ambiguous. From germline, CDR1 is LNHDA and CDR2 SQIVND (reference sequence). The CDR3 has 13 amino acids. The V end was cut by 3 bases, the J end by 6 bases, with 11 bases between. The CDR3 spells CASSMGSGSEAFF. The CDR3, as DNA: TGTGCCAGTAGTATGGGGTCGGGTTCTGAAGCTTTCTTT.

The J gene is TRBJ1-4, the V gene TRBV6-6; D is ambiguous. The germline gives CDR1 MNHNY, CDR2 SVGAGI (reference sequence). V lost 6 bases, J lost 6 bases, and 11 bases lay in between. The CDR3 spans 13 residues. Written as DNA, the CDR3 is TGTGCCAGCAGCCGACAAGTCCATGAAAAACTGTTTTTT. Translating gives CASSRQVHEKLFF.

In this sample, this clonotype turned up many times. The rearrangement joins TRBV25-1 to TRBJ2-3, with D tentatively TRBD1 or TRBD2 (6 bases each). Per germline, CDR1 MGHDK and CDR2 SYGVNS. The germline V and J ends were trimmed by 6 bases and 0 bases, with 13 bases remaining between them. The length of the CDR3 is 15 residues. CDR3 nucleotides: TGTGCCAGCAGACTTACAGGGACTAGCACAGATACGCAGTATTTT. It yields the protein CASRLTGTSTDTQYF.

In this sample, this clonotype turned up a few times. The V and J genes are TRBV27 and TRBJ2-1; the D is unclear. Germline CDR1 MNHEY, CDR2 SMNVEV (reference sequence). The CDR3 totals 13 residues. V was clipped by 5 bases and J by 6 bases, with 11 bases between them. The CDR3 DNA reads as TGTGCCAGCAGTAGTAGCAGGCCCAATGAGCAGTTCTTC. This codes for CASSSSRPNEQFF.

This clonotype was detected only a few times. An end of the junction differs from the germline gene, which may be a read error. The chain combines TRBV15 with TRBJ2-6; TRBD1 agrees at 8 bases. The CDR3 spans 18 residues. Germline CDR1 LNHNV, CDR2 YYDKDF (reference sequence). CDR3 bases: TGTGCCACCAGTAGAGGGGCAGGGGGCGCGTCTGGGGCCAACGTCCTGACTTTC. Residues: CATSRGAGGASGANVLTF.

This clonotype was seen a few times. The V call is TRBV18, the J call TRBJ1-5; maybe TRBD1 (6 bases). V was shortened by 1 base and J by 2 bases, with 9 bases between the two germline ends. The CDR3 runs to 15 residues. CDR1 KGHSH and CDR2 LQKENI come from the germline V gene. The CDR3, as DNA: TGTGCCAGCTCACCACGGCAGGGGCGCAATCAGCCCCAGCATTTT. Protein: CASSPRQGRNQPQHF.

This clonotype was seen more than once but under ten times. V usage is TRBV7-6 and J usage is TRBJ2-5; 9 bases agree with TRBD1. J was trimmed by 4 bases and V by 6 bases; bases with no gene match: 12. CDR1 is SGHVS, CDR2 FNYEAQ, per germline. The CDR3 runs 16 residues. As DNA, the CDR3 is TGTGCCAGCAGTTCCCAAACAGGGGGCGCGTCAGAGACCCAGTACTTC. This gives the protein CASSSQTGGASETQYF. Complete variable domain (other parts from reference TRBV7-6 and TRBJ2-5): GAGVSQSPRYKVTKRGQDVALRCDPISGHVSLYWYRQALGQGPEFLTYFNYEAQQDKSGLPNDRFSAERPEGSISTLTIQRTEQRDSAMYRCASSSQTGGASETQYFGPGTRLLVL.

This clonotype was recorded many times. The chain links TRBV12-5 to TRBJ2-1; 9 nucleotides match TRBD2. The length of the CDR3 is 19 residues. V dropped 0 bases and J dropped 2; count of bases not matched to a gene: 11. The V gene's germline CDR1 is LGHNT and CDR2 FRNRAP. CDR3 residues: CASGLVPPQRGAPYNEQFF. For the CDR3, the DNA is TGTGCTAGTGGTTTGGTACCCCCCCAGCGGGGGGCCCCCTACAATGAGCAGTTCTTC.